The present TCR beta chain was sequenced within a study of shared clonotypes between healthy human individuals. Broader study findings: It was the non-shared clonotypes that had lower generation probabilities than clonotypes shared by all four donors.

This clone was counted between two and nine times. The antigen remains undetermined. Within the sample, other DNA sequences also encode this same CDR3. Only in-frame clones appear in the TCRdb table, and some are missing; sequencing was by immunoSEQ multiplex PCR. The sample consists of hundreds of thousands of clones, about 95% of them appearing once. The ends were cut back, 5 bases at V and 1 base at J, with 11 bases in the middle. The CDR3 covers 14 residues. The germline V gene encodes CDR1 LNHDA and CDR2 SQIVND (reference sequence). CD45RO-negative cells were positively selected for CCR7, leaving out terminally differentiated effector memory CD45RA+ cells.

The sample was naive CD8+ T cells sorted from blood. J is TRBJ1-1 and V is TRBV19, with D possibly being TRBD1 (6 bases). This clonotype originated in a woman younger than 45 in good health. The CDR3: CASSPRTANTEAFF. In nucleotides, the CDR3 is TGTGCCAGTAGTCCACGGACAGCGAACACTGAAGCTTTCTTT. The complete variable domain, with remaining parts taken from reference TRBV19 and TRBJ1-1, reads DGGITQSPKYLFRKEGQNVTLSCEQNLNHDAMYWYRQDPGQGLRLIYYSQIVNDFQKGDIAEGYSVSREKKESFPLTVTSAQKNPTAFYLCASSPRTANTEAFFGQGTRLTVV.